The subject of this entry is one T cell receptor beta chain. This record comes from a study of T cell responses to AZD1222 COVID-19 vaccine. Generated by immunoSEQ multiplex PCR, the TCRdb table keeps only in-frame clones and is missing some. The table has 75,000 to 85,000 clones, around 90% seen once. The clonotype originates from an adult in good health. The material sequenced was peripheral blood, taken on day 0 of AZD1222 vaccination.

Here the CDR3 reads CASSSPGPYYEQYF. CDR3 nucleotide sequence: TGTGCCAGTAGTTCACCGGGACCCTATTACGAGCAGTACTTC. The chain joins TRBV19 to TRBJ2-7; D tentatively reads TRBD1 or TRBD2 (5 bases each). The CDR3 is 14 amino acids. Germline-derived CDR1 and CDR2 are LNHDA and SQIVND (reference sequence). V lost 5 bases and J lost 4, with 15 bases in between.